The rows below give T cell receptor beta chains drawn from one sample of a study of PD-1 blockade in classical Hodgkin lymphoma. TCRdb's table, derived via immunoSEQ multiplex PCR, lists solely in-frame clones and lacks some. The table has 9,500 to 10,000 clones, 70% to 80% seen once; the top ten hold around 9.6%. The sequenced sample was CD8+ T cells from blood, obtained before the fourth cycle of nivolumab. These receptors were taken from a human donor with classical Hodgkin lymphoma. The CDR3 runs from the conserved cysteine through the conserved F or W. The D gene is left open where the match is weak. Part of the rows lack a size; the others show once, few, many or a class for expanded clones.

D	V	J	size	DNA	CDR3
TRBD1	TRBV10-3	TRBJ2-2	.	TGTGCCATCAGTGAAGTCGGGACAGGGAACACCGGGGAGCTGTTTTTT	CAISEVGTGNTGELFF
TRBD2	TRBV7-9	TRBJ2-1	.	TGTGCCAGCAGCTTTAGGCGGGAGAGGTACAATGAGCAGTTCTTC	CASSFRRERYNEQFF
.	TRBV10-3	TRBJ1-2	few	TGTGCCATCAGCCGAACACCGACCTATGGCTACACCTTC	CAISRTPTYGYTF
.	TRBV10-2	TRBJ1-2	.	TGCGCCAGCAGTGAGTCGACCCCTGGGGGCTACACCTTC	CASSESTPGGYTF
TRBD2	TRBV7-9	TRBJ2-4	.	TGTGCCAGCAGCTTAGGTCCAGCGGGAGGCAAAAACATTCAGTACTTC	CASSLGPAGGKNIQYF
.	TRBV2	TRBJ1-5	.	TGTGCCAGCGAGGGAGGAGGAGGGCAGCCCCAGCATTTT	CASEGGGGQPQHF
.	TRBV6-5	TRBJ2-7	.	TGTGCCAGCAGTTACTCGGGGCAGGGTACCTACGAGCAGTACTTC	CASSYSGQGTYEQYF
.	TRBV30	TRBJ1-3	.	TGTGCCTGGAGTGCAGGGTCTGGAAACACCATATATTTT	CAWSAGSGNTIYF
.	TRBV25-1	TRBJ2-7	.	TGTGCCAGCAGTTCGAGGGAAGCCTACGAGCAGTACTTC	CASSSREAYEQYF
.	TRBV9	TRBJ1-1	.	TGTGCCAGCAGCCCCGAAAACCTGAACACTGAAGCTTTCTTT	CASSPENLNTEAFF
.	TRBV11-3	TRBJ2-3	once	TGTGCCAGCAGCGGACGAACAGGGTCAGATACGCAGTATTTT	CASSGRTGSDTQYF
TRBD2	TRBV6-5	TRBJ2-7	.	TGTGCCAGCAGTTACTCGGCTAGCGGTACCTACGAGCAGTACTTC	CASSYSASGTYEQYF
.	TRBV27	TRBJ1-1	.	TGTGCCAGCAGCTGGGGACAGAACACTGAAGCTTTCTTT	CASSWGQNTEAFF
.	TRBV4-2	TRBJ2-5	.	TGTGCCAGCAGCCAGGGGACAGTCGGGGGCCAAGAGACCCAGTACTTC	CASSQGTVGGQETQYF
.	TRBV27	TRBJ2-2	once	TGTGCCAGCAGTGATTTAGAGGGATTGGGGACCGGGGAGCTGTTTTTT	CASSDLEGLGTGELFF
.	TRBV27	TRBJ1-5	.	TGTGCCAGCAGTTTTGGGTCCCCTAATCAGCCCCAGCATTTT	CASSFGSPNQPQHF
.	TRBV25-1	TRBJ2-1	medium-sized	TGTGCCAGCAGTGAAAAGAACCCTTACAATGAGCAGTTCTTC	CASSEKNPYNEQFF
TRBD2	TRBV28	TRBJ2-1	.	TGTGCCAGCAGTATACTAACTAGCGGGAGGGAAGGTGAGCAGTTCTTC	CASSILTSGREGEQFF
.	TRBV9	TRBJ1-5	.	TGTGCCAGCAGCGTAGGACAGGAGAATCAGCCCCAGCATTTT	CASSVGQENQPQHF
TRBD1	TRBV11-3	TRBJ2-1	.	TGTGCCAGCAGCTCTCCCGGGACAGGGGGCAATGAGCAGTTCTTC	CASSSPGTGGNEQFF
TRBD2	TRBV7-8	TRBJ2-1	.	TGTGCCAGCAGCTTTGGGGGGGTCCCCAATGAGCAGTTCTTC	CASSFGGVPNEQFF
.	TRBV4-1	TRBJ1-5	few	TGCGCCAGCAGCCAAGAAGCGGGGGATAGCAATCAGCCCCAGCATTTT	CASSQEAGDSNQPQHF
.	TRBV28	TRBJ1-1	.	TGTGCCAGCAGTTTAACGACCGGACGGTACACTGAAGCTTTCTTT	CASSLTTGRYTEAFF
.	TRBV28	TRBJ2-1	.	TGTGCCAGCAGTTTAATTAGCGAGGGGATCGATGAGCAGTTCTTC	CASSLISEGIDEQFF
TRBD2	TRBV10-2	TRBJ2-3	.	TGCGCCAGCAGCTACTTACTAGCGGGAGAAGCAGATACGCAGTATTTT	CASSYLLAGEADTQYF
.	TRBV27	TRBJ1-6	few	TGTGCCAGCAGTTTCAGTGGGGGTGGATCACCCCTCCACTTT	CASSFSGGGSPLHF
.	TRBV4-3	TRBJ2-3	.	TGCGCCAGCAGCCAAGACGGGGGGCACACAGATACGCAGTATTTT	CASSQDGGHTDTQYF
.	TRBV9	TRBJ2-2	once	TGTGCCAGCAGCGTACCGGCCACCTCAACCGGGGAGCTGTTTTTT	CASSVPATSTGELFF
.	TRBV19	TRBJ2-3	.	TGTGCCAGTAGTATAGTAGGAGGGACCCCAGATACGCAGTATTTT	CASSIVGGTPDTQYF
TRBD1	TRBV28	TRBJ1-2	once	TGTGCCAGCAGTCTCTCCTACACGACAGGGAGTGGCTACACCTTC	CASSLSYTTGSGYTF
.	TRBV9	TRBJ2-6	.	TGTGCCAGCAGCGTAAGCCTCAGCGAGTCTGGGGCCAACGTCCTGACTTTC	CASSVSLSESGANVLTF
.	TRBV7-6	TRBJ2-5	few	TGTGCCAGCAGCTCCCAAGAGACCCAGTACTTC	CASSSQETQYF
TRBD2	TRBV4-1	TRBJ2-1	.	TGCGCCAGCAGCCAAGATTTAAGCGGGAGGTCCTACAATGAGCAGTTCTTC	CASSQDLSGRSYNEQFF
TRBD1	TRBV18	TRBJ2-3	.	TGTGCCAGCTTCCGTCCCGGGGGACAGGAACTCACAGATACGCAGTATTTT	CASFRPGGQELTDTQYF
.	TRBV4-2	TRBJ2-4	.	TGTGCCAGCCGGGACCCTCGGAACATTCAGTACTTC	CASRDPRNIQYF
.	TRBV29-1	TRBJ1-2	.	TGCAGCGTTATTAATCCAGATAACTATGGCTACACCTTC	CSVINPDNYGYTF
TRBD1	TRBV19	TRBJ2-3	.	TGTGCCAGTAGTCCGGACAGGGATGGGTCAGATACGCAGTATTTT	CASSPDRDGSDTQYF
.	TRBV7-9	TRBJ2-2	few	TGTGCCAGCAGCTTTACAACCGGGGAGCTGTTTTTT	CASSFTTGELFF
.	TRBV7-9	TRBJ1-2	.	TGTGCCAGCAGCTTAGGGGGTAACTATGGCTACACCTTC	CASSLGGNYGYTF
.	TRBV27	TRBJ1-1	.	TGTGCCAGCGTAGGGATGAACACTGAAGCTTTCTTT	CASVGMNTEAFF
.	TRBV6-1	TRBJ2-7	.	TGTGCCAGCAGTGAAGCGCGGGCAACAGCCCGATCGTACGAGCAGTACTTC	CASSEARATARSYEQYF
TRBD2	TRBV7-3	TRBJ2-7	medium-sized	TGTGCCAGCAGCTGGGTACTAGCGGGAGGGTCCTACGAGCAGTACTTC	CASSWVLAGGSYEQYF
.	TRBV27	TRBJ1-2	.	TGTGCCAGCAGCCCAGGGAAAGCTAACTATGGCTACACCTTC	CASSPGKANYGYTF
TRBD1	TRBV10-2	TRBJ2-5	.	TGCGCCAGCAGTGAGCCGAGGACAGGGTTGGTAGAGCAGTACTTC	CASSEPRTGLVEQYF
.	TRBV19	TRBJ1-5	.	TGTGCCAGTACTTCGATGGGCAATCAGCCCCAGCATTTT	CASTSMGNQPQHF
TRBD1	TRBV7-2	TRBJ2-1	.	TGTGCCAGCAGCTCTCCGGACAGGGGTGTTTGGAATGAGCAGTTCTTC	CASSSPDRGVWNEQFF
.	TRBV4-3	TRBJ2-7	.	TGCGCCAGCAGCCAAGATCGGTACGAGCAGTACTTC	CASSQDRYEQYF
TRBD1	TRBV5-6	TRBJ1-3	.	TGTGCCAGCAGCTTTTCAGGGGGCGCGGTTGGAAACACCATATATTTT	CASSFSGGAVGNTIYF
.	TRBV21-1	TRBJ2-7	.	TGTGCCAGCAGCAAAGTAAGGACGCCACGTTACACCGAGCAGTACTTC	CASSKVRTPRYTEQYF
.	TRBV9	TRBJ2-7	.	TGTGCCAGCAGCCTATCTACACGGGACTCGAGGCACGAGCAGTACTTC	CASSLSTRDSRHEQYF
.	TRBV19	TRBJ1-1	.	TGTGCCAGTAGTATAGTACACGGGGGCACTGAAGCTTTCTTT	CASSIVHGGTEAFF
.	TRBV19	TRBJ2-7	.	TGTGCCAGCTATGGACATCAACCCTACGAGCAGTACTTC	CASYGHQPYEQYF
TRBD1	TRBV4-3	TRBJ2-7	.	TGCGCCAGCAGCCAAATAGGGACAGCCTACAACGAGCAGTACTTC	CASSQIGTAYNEQYF
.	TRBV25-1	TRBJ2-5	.	TGTGCCAGCAGTCCCCCCGGCCAGAGGAGGGGAGAGACCCAGTACTTC	CASSPPGQRRGETQYF
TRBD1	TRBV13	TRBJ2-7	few	TGTGCCAGCAGCCTACAGGGGGGTGAGCAGTACTTC	CASSLQGGEQYF
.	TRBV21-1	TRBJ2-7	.	TGTGCCAGCAGCAAAGAAAGGGCTCCGACAACTCGGGAGCAGTACTTC	CASSKERAPTTREQYF
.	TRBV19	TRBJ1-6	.	TGTGCCAGTACCGGGGCGGGGACCTCCTATAATTCACCCCTCCACTTT	CASTGAGTSYNSPLHF